This entry features one TCR beta chain sequence. Its antigen remains unidentified. The method was immunoSEQ multiplex PCR; TCRdb's version includes in-frame clones alone and lacks a portion of them. Of approximately 23,000 clones in the sample, about 83% are singletons; the top ten hold less than 1.5%. These data belong to a study of monozygotic twins with cystic fibrosis. Study-wide results and limits: V usage most resembled the co-twin in 13 of 16 pairs.

The CDR3 loop spans 15 amino acids. The germline V gene encodes CDR1 LGHNA and CDR2 YSLEER. V lost 0 bases, J lost 6 bases, and 15 bases lay in between. The receptor was isolated from a woman in her 30s with cystic fibrosis. The chain joins TRBV4-3 to TRBJ2-7, with D maybe TRBD1 (6 bases). Material for sequencing was blood. CDR3 loop: CASSQDRGNFLEQYF. Here the CDR3 DNA reads TGCGCCAGCAGCCAAGACAGGGGAAATTTTCTCGAGCAGTACTTC.